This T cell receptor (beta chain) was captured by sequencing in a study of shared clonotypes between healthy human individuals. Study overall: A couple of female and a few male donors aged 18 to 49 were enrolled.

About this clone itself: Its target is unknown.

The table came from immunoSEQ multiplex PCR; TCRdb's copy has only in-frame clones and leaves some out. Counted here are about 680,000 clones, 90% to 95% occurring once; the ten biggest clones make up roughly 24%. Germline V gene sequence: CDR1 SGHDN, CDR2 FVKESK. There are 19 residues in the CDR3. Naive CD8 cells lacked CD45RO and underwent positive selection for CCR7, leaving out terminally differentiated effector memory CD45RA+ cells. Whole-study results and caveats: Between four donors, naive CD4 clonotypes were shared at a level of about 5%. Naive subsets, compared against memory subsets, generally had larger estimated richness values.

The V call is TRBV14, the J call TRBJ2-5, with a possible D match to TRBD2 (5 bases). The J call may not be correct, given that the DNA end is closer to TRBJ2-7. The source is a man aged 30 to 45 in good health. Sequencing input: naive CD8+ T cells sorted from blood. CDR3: CASSQAQEDRLFEGHEQYF. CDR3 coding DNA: TGTGCCAGCAGCCAAGCCCAAGAGGACCGTCTCTTTGAGGGCCACGAGCAGTACTTC.